A single sample is the source of the 9 T cell receptor beta chains below, sequenced in a study of regulatory T cells in long-lasting Graves disease. The TCR beta library used iRepertoire HTBI primers with Arm-PCR amplification of CDR3. TCRdb reprocessed the multiplex PCR reads with MiXCR, giving one entry per CDR3 protein. The sample has under 250,000 distinct CDR3 sequences, 20% seen once. Time point specified: newly diagnosed GD, antithyroid drugs for less than 3 months. RNA from PBMCs was the source of the TCR library. Here the sequenced sample was peripheral blood mononuclear cells (PBMCs), taken at new diagnosis, from a patient treated with antithyroid drugs. Receptors originate from a female donor with Graves disease.

Note on this clonotype: This sequence may be a read error, since a much larger clone differs from it by one base. The chain links TRBV7-9 to TRBJ2-5; D unresolved. The CDR3 sequence is 16 residues long. Germline V gives CDR1 SEHNR, CDR2 FQNEAQ (reference sequence). The CDR3 bases are TGTGCCAGCGGCTTCTATCGGGCCGGCCTCCAAGAGACCCAGTACTTC. It is translated as CASGFYRAGLQETQYF.

The chain carries TRBV5-8 and TRBJ1-5, with 7 bases lining up with TRBD1. Trimming at V came to 2 bases and at J to 2 bases, leaving 7 bases not matched to a gene. The CDR3 covers 16 residues. The V gene's germline CDR1 is SGHTS and CDR2 YDEGEE. The DNA of the CDR3 is TGTGCCAGCAGCTTAGGTCGACAGGGCGGCAATCAGCCCCAGCATTTT. The encoded protein is CASSLGRQGGNQPQHF.

This clonotype occurred many times. This chain connects TRBV4-1 to TRBJ2-7; TRBD2 aligns across 12 bases. Trimming cost V 1 base and J 2 bases; bases outside gene matches: 3. This CDR3 spans 16 amino acids. Germline V gene lookup returns CDR1 MGHRA and CDR2 YSYEKL. This CDR3 reads CASSQALAGGPYEQYF. The CDR3 DNA sequence: TGCGCCAGCAGCCAAGCCCTAGCGGGAGGGCCCTACGAGCAGTACTTC.

Details on this clonotype: A much larger clone lies one base from this, so it may be a read error. The CDR3 reads CASSLGGPLYEQYF. For the CDR3, the DNA is TGTGCCAGCAGCTTAGGGGGGCCGCTCTACGAGCAGTACTTC. This chain uses TRBV7-6 with TRBJ2-7, with D possibly being TRBD1 (6 bases). Trimming left V 1 base short and J 3 bases short, with 10 bases between. The germline gives CDR1 SGHVS, CDR2 FNYEAQ. This CDR3 contains 14 residues.

In its sample, this clonotype was seen many times. The rearrangement joins TRBV28 to TRBJ2-1; the match to TRBD2 covers 10 bases. CDR3 length equals 16 residues. Trimming removed 5 bases from V and 4 bases from J; junction bases left unmatched: 8. Germline V gene lookup returns CDR1 MDHEN and CDR2 SYDVKM. CDR3 region: CASSAQTSGDYNEQFF. Written as DNA, the CDR3 is TGTGCCAGCAGTGCCCAAACTAGCGGGGATTACAATGAGCAGTTCTTC.

This clonotype was recorded at least ten times. This chain uses TRBV20-1 with TRBJ2-7; D call uncertain. CDR3 length: 14 residues. Germline CDR1 is DFQATT and CDR2 is SNEGSKA (reference sequence). With 3 bases removed from V and 3 bases from J, the gap between germline ends came to 15 bases. Here the CDR3 DNA reads TGCAGTGCTAGGGGTGACGGTAGGAACTACGAGCAGTACTTC. Protein sequence: CSARGDGRNYEQYF.

Concerning this clonotype: A single base separates this from a much larger clone, so it may be a read error. The chain links TRBV5-6 to TRBJ2-3; D may be TRBD1 or TRBD2 (5 bases each). The assigned J gene may be wrong: the sequence end matches TRBJ2-1 better. The CDR3 covers 13 residues. Germline CDR1 is SGHDT and CDR2 is YYEEEE. CDR3 nucleotides: TGTGCCAGCAGAGTCGGGACCCATGGGGAGCAGTTCTTC. Its protein is CASRVGTHGEQFF.

Concerning this clonotype: The CDR3 does not close with the conserved phenylalanine or tryptophan, likely indicating a read error. The CDR3 reads CASSQSYSDEAFL. CDR3 bases: TGTGCCAGCAGTCAAAGTTACAGTGACGAAGCTTTCCTT. The chain links TRBV7-9 to TRBJ1-1; D is unclear. Germline V gene lookup returns CDR1 SEHNR and CDR2 FQNEAQ (reference sequence). This CDR3 has 13 residues. The V gene lost 6 bases and the J gene lost 8 bases, with 16 bases spanning the gap.

The table lists this clonotype with many counts. The J gene is TRBJ2-7, the V gene TRBV20-1; 10 nucleotides agree with TRBD2. V shed 0 bases, J shed 3 bases, and the junction held 5 bases outside the gene matches. Germline assignment: CDR1 DFQATT and CDR2 SNEGSKA (reference sequence). There are 15 residues in the CDR3. CDR3 protein: CSARDAASGSYEQYF. The CDR3, as DNA: TGCAGTGCTAGAGATGCTGCTAGCGGGAGCTACGAGCAGTACTTC.